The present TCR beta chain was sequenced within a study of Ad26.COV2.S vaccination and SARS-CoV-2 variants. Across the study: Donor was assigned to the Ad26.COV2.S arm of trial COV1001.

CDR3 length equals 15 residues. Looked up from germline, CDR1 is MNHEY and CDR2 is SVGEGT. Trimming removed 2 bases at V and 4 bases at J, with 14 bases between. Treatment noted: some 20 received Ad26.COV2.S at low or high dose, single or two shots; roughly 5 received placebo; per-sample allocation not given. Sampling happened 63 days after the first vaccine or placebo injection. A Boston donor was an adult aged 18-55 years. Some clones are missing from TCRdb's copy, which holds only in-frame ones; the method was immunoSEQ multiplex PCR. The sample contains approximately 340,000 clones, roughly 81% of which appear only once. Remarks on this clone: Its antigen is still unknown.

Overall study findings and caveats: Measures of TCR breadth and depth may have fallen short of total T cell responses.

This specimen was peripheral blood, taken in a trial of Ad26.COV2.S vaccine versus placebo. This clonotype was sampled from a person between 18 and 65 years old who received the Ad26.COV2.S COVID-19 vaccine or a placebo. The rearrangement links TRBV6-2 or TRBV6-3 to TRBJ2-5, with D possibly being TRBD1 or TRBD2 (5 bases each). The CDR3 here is CASSYGGVVTETQYF. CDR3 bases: TGTGCCAGCAGTTACGGGGGAGTCGTAACAGAGACCCAGTACTTC.